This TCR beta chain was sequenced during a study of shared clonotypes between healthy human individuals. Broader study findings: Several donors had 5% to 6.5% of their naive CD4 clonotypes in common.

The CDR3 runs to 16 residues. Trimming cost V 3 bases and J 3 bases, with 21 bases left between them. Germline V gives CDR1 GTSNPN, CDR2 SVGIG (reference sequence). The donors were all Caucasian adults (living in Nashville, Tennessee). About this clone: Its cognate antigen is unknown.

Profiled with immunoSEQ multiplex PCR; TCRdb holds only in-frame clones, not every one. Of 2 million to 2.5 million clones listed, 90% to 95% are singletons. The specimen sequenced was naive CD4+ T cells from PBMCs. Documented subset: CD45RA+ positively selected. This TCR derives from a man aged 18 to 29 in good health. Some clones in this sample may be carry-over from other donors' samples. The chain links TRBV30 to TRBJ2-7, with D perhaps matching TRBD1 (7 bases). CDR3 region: CAWRIGFGRGVYEQYF. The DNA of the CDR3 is TGTGCCTGGAGAATAGGGTTCGGCAGGGGGGTCTACGAGCAGTACTTC.